These 18 T cell receptor beta chains were sequenced from one sample in a study of shared clonotypes between healthy human individuals. Only in-frame clones appear in the TCRdb table, and some are missing; sequencing was by immunoSEQ multiplex PCR. Of over a million clones in the sample, just under 99% were seen once. The sequenced sample was naive CD4+ T cells sorted from blood. Sample subset: CD45RA+ positively selected. Receptors were obtained from a man aged 25 to 40 in good health.

This chain joins TRBV4-2 and TRBJ2-4; D gene unclear. The CDR3 loop spans 14 amino acids. In germline, CDR1 is LGHNA, CDR2 YNFKEQ. Between the trimmed V and J ends, which lost 4 bases and 7 bases, there was a span of 14 bases. DNA for the CDR3: TGTGCCAGCAGCCTCAACCTGTTTGAGAACATTCAGTACTTC. Protein sequence: CASSLNLFENIQYF.

This rearrangement joins TRBV20-1 to TRBJ1-1; maybe TRBD1 (5 bases). This CDR3 is 10 amino acids long. Germline V gene sequence: CDR1 DFQATT, CDR2 SNEGSKA (reference sequence). CDR3 loop: CRGWGAEAFF. In nucleotides, the CDR3 is TGCAGAGGATGGGGGGCTGAAGCTTTCTTT.

The chain employs TRBV28 and TRBJ2-7; 7 bases are shared with TRBD2. Germline loops: CDR1 MDHEN, CDR2 SYDVKM. This CDR3 has 18 residues. J gave up 2 bases and V 3 bases, and 16 bases lay outside the gene matches. The CDR3 DNA reads as TGTGCCAGCAGTTTCCCCTTGAGACTGCGTACTAGCGCCTACGAGCAGTACTTC. As protein: CASSFPLRLRTSAYEQYF.

The gene calls are TRBV10-1 and TRBJ2-7, with 9 bases matching TRBD2. Germline V gene sequence: CDR1 WNHNN, CDR2 SYGVQD (reference sequence). This CDR3 is built from 14 residues. The V and J ends lost 3 bases and 5 bases, in that order; junction bases with no gene match: 5. For the CDR3, the DNA is TGCGCCAGCAGTGACGGTCTAGCGGGAAACGAGCAGTACTTC. Its protein is CASSDGLAGNEQYF.

The chain links TRBV2 to TRBJ2-1; 7 nucleotides agree with TRBD2. Germline V gene data show CDR1 as SNHLY and CDR2 as FYNNEI. The CDR3 runs to 17 residues. V was pared by 8 bases and J by 5 bases, with 18 bases of the junction left unmatched. The CDR3 nucleotides are TGTGCCAGCCCAGCGTCGGGCTCGGGGCGGGAGAACAATGAGCAGTTCTTC. Amino acids: CASPASGSGRENNEQFF.

The gene calls are TRBV5-1 and TRBJ2-2, with D maybe TRBD1 (6 bases). Germline CDR1 SGHRS, CDR2 YFSETQ. The CDR3 covers 16 residues. With 0 bases removed from V and 1 base from J, the gap between germline ends came to 10 bases. In DNA, the CDR3 is TGCGCCAGCAGCTTGGTTGCAGGGGTGAACACCGGGGAGCTGTTTTTT. This sequence encodes CASSLVAGVNTGELFF.

The gene calls are TRBV14 and TRBJ2-2; tentative D call: TRBD2 (6 bases). The CDR3 sequence is 16 residues long. The germline CDR1 and CDR2 sequences are SGHDN and FVKESK. V lost 0 bases to trimming and J lost 2 bases, with 10 bases between them. Written as DNA, the CDR3 is TGTGCCAGCAGCCAAGATGCGGGACTCAACACCGGGGAGCTGTTTTTT. Residues: CASSQDAGLNTGELFF.

This rearrangement joins TRBV15 to TRBJ2-7; D perhaps matches TRBD1 (6 bases). The CDR3 spans 15 residues. Trimming cost V 2 bases and J 2 bases, with 13 bases left between them. Per germline, CDR1 LNHNV and CDR2 YYDKDF (reference sequence). CDR3 in amino acids: CATSRQGRGTYEQYF. The CDR3 DNA reads TGTGCCACCAGCAGACAGGGGCGAGGGACCTACGAGCAGTACTTC.

The chain uses TRBV6-1 and TRBJ2-2, with D possibly being TRBD1 (6 bases). Trimming left V 8 bases short and J 2 bases short, with 12 bases between. The CDR3 is 14 amino acids. Germline V CDR1 and CDR2: MNHNS, SASEGT. CDR3 coding DNA: TGTGCCAGCCGACAGGCTCGAAACACCGGGGAGCTGTTTTTT. Its translation: CASRQARNTGELFF.

This clone is a singleton in its sample. J is TRBJ2-1 and V is TRBV5-1; tentatively, D is TRBD2 (6 bases). V lost 2 bases and J 3 bases, leaving 15 bases between the germline ends. The CDR3 is 16 residues long. CDR1 and CDR2 (germline): SGHRS, YFSETQ. CDR3 sequence (DNA): TGCGCCAGCAGCTTCGGAGGGCGGGTGAACTACAATGAGCAGTTCTTC. Amino acids: CASSFGGRVNYNEQFF.

V and J are TRBV6-5 and TRBJ1-1; D uncertain. Germline CDR1 MNHEY, CDR2 SVGAGI. V lost 2 bases and J lost 9, with 16 bases in between. The CDR3 has 14 amino acids. DNA for the CDR3: TGTGCCAGCAGTTACGATGTCTGGGCAAATAAAGCTTTCTTT. This sequence encodes CASSYDVWANKAFF.

This chain uses TRBV5-4 with TRBJ2-7; 9 bases are shared with TRBD2. The CDR3 loop spans 15 amino acids. Germline assignment: CDR1 SGHNT and CDR2 YYREEE (reference sequence). J was trimmed by 1 base and V by 1 base; bases with no gene match: 3. The CDR3 region is CASSLSSGKSYEQYF. The CDR3, as DNA: TGTGCCAGCAGCTTGTCTAGCGGGAAGTCCTACGAGCAGTACTTC.

V and J are TRBV27 and TRBJ2-1; TRBD2 agrees at 16 bases. After removal of 3 bases from V and 6 bases from J, the junction contained 11 bases not matched to a gene. This CDR3 is 19 amino acids long. Germline loops: CDR1 MNHEY, CDR2 SMNVEV (reference sequence). The CDR3 region is CASSFSGLAGGRRGNEQFF. The DNA of the CDR3 is TGTGCCAGCAGTTTCTCGGGACTAGCGGGAGGGCGGCGGGGCAATGAGCAGTTCTTC.

The rearrangement joins TRBV9 to TRBJ2-2, with no clear D. Trimming took 7 bases from V and 0 from J, leaving 13 bases between them. Germline assignment: CDR1 SGDLS and CDR2 YYNGEE. This CDR3 has 15 amino acids. The CDR3 nucleotides read TGTGCCAGCGCTCCAGGCTCCACGAACACCGGGGAGCTGTTTTTT. Its translation: CASAPGSTNTGELFF.

On this clone itself: The junction departs from the called germline gene at one end, perhaps through a read error. The chain recombines TRBV7-7 with TRBJ2-1; 14 nucleotides align to TRBD2. The length of the CDR3 is 16 residues. Per the germline V gene, CDR1 is SSHAT and CDR2 is FNYEAQ (reference sequence). The CDR3 is CASSLGLAGGYNEQFF. In nucleotides, the CDR3 is TGTGCTAGCAGCTTAGGACTAGCGGGAGGCTACAATGAGCAGTTCTTC.

This clone was counted a single time. The genes are TRBV28 and TRBJ2-2; no definite D call. V lost 4 bases and J 1 base, leaving 10 bases between the germline ends. Germline assignment: CDR1 MDHEN and CDR2 SYDVKM. This CDR3 contains 15 residues. The chain's CDR3 is CASSWLGWNTGELFF. In DNA, the CDR3 is TGTGCCAGCAGTTGGCTTGGGTGGAACACCGGGGAGCTGTTTTTT. Full variable domain (rest looked up from reference TRBV28 and TRBJ2-2): DVKVTQSSRYLVKRTGEKVFLECVQDMDHENMFWYRQDPGLGLRLIYFSYDVKMKEKGDIPEGYSVSREKKERFSLILESASTNQTSMYLCASSWLGWNTGELFFGEGSRLTVL.

Here the CDR3 DNA reads TGTGCCAGCAGCCCCCGGACAGGATCCTACGAGCAGTACTTC. Protein product: CASSPRTGSYEQYF. The V gene is TRBV13, the J gene TRBJ2-7, with TRBD1 matching over 7 bases. Germline CDR1 reads PRHDT; CDR2 reads FYEKMQ (reference sequence). This CDR3 spans 14 amino acids. Unmatched junction bases numbered 5, after V lost 5 bases and J lost 1 base.

V usage is TRBV5-6 and J usage is TRBJ2-3, with D perhaps matching TRBD2 (5 bases). The CDR3 length is 16 residues. CDR1 and CDR2 from the germline V gene are SGHDT and YYEEEE. V was cut by 2 bases and J by 2 bases, with 15 bases left in between. CDR3 in amino acids: CASSLLDQSPTDTQYF. CDR3 sequence (DNA): TGTGCCAGCAGCTTACTAGACCAATCTCCCACAGATACGCAGTATTTT. Full variable domain (remainder filled in from reference TRBV5-6 and TRBJ2-3): DAGVTQSPTHLIKTRGQQVTLRCSPKSGHDTVSWYQQALGQGPQFIFQYYEEEERQRGNFPDRFSGHQFPNYSSELNVNALLLGDSALYLCASSLLDQSPTDTQYFGPGTRLTVL.